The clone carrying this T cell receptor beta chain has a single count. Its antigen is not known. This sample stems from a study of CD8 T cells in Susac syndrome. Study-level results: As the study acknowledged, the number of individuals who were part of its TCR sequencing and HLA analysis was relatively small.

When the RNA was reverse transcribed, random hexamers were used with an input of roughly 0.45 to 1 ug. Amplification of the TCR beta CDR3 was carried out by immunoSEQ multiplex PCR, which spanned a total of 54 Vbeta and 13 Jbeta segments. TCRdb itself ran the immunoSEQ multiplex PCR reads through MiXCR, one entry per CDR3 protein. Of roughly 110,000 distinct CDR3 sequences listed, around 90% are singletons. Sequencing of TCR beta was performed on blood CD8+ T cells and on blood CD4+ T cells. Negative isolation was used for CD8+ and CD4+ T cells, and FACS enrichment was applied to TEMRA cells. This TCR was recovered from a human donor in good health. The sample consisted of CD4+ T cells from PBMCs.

The CDR3 reads CSAVDRHSGNTIYF. The CDR3 region has the DNA TGCAGTGCAGTCGACAGGCACTCTGGAAACACCATATATTTT. The rearrangement links TRBV20-1 to TRBJ1-3, with a tentative D call TRBD1 (6 bases). Trimming shortened V by 6 bases and J by 0 bases, and 12 bases separated the two germline ends. Germline V gene data show CDR1 as DFQATT and CDR2 as SNEGSKA (reference sequence). The CDR3 runs to 14 residues.